The T cell receptor (beta chain) under discussion was sequenced for a study of T cell repertoires in cytomegalovirus infection. Study overall: It was the public TCR beta signatures that indicated both CMV infection and matching HLA type.

This clonotype was picked up many times. The CDR3 extends over 15 amino acids. The V gene's germline CDR1 is SEHNR and CDR2 FQNEAQ (reference sequence). V was cut by 0 bases and J by 4 bases, with 10 bases left in between. TCRdb ran MiXCR on the reads and lists one entry per CDR3 protein. The sample records 150,000 to 200,000 distinct CDR3 sequences, around 14% being singletons. Input material: PBMCs. The chain links TRBV7-9 to TRBJ2-1, with D possibly matching TRBD2 (5 bases). The clonotype comes from a human donor in good health (CMV status not recorded). Some clones in this sample may be carry-over from other donors' samples. The CDR3 DNA sequence: TGTGCCAGCAGCTTAGCGCGGACTCTATACAATGAGCAGTTCTTC. Translated, it gives CASSLARTLYNEQFF.